This T cell receptor beta chain was identified in a study of early T cells in non-severe SARS-CoV-2 infection. The CDR3 is 11 amino acids. Trimming removed 7 bases from V and 5 bases from J, with 8 bases in between. TCRdb re-derived calls from the 5' RACE reads in MiXCR, one entry per CDR3 protein. In the table there are approximately 90,000 distinct CDR3 sequences, 9.5% to 15% of which are singletons. This clonotype was seen only a few times. Sample: whole blood, taken at baseline. The gene calls are TRBV12-3 or TRBV12-4 and TRBJ2-5; D remains ambiguous. This TCR came from an adult who was a healthcare worker with PCR-confirmed SARS-CoV-2 infection or an uninfected control (not recorded which). The DNA of the CDR3 is TGTGCCAGCACCCTTAAGGAGACCCAGTACTTC. The encoded protein is CASTLKETQYF.